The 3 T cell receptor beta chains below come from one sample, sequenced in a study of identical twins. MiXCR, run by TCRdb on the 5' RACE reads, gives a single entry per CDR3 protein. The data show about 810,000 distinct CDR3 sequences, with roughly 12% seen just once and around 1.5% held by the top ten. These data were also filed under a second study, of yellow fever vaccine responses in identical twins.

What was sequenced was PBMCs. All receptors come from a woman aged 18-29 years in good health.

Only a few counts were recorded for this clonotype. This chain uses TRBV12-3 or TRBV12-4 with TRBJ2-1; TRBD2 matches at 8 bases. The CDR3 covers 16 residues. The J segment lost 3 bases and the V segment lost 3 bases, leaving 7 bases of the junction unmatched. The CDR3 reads CASSLVSGTGYNEQFF. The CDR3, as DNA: TGTGCCAGCAGTTTGGTTAGCGGGACGGGCTACAATGAGCAGTTCTTC.

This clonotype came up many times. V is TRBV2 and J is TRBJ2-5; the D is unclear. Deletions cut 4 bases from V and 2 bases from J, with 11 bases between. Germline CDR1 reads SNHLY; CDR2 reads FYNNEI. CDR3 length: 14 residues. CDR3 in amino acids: CASSVRSEQETQYF. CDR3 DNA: TGTGCCAGCAGTGTTAGGTCGGAACAAGAGACCCAGTACTTC. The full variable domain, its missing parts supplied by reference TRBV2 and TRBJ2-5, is EPEVTQTPSHQVTQMGQEVILRCVPISNHLYFYWYRQILGQKVEFLVSFYNNEISEKSEIFDDQFSVERPDGSNFTLKIRSTKLEDSAMYFCASSVRSEQETQYFGPGTRLLVL.

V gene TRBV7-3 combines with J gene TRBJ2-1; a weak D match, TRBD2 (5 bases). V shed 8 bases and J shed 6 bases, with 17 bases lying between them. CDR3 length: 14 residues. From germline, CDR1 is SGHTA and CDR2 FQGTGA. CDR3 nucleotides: TGTGCCAGCGGTCCGTACGGGATCCCCAATGAGCAGTTCTTC. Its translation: CASGPYGIPNEQFF.